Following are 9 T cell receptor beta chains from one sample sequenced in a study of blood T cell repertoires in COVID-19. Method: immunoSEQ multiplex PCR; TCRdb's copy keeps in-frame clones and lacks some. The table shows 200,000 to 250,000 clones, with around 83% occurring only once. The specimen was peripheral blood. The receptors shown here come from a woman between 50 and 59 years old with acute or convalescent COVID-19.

DNA of the CDR3: TGTGCCTGGAGTGTTAGCGGGTTACCTTACAATGAGCAGTTCTTC. Amino acid sequence: CAWSVSGLPYNEQFF. This rearrangement joins TRBV30 to TRBJ2-1; TRBD2 aligns across 7 bases. This CDR3 has 15 residues. After removal of 0 bases from V and 4 bases from J, the junction contained 6 bases not matched to a gene. Germline V gene data show CDR1 as GTSNPN and CDR2 as SVGIG (reference sequence).

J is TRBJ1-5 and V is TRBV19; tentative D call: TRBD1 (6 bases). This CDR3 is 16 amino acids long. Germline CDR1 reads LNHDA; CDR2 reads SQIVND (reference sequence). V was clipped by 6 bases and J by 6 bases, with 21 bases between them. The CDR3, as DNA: TGTGCCAGTAGCCTACAGGGAGGGGGGTTGATTCAGCCCCAGCATTTT. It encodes CASSLQGGGLIQPQHF.

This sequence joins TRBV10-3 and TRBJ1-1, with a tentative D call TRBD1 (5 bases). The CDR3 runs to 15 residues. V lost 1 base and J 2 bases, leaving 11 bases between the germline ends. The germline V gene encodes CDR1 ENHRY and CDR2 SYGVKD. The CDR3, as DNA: TGTGCCATCAGTGAGTTGGGGGGGGATAACACTGAAGCTTTCTTT. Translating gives CAISELGGDNTEAFF.

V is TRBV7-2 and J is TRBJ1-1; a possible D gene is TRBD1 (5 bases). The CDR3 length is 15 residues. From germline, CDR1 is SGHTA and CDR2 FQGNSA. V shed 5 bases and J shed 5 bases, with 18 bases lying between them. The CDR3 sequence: CASSPRLGVGTEAFF. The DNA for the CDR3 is TGTGCCAGCAGCCCCCGGTTAGGGGTTGGAACTGAAGCTTTCTTT.

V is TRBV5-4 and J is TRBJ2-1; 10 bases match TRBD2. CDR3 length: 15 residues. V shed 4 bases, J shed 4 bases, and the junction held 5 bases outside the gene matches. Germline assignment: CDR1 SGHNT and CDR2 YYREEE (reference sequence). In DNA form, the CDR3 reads TGTGCCAGCAGCACATGGACTAGCGGTTACAATGAGCAGTTCTTC. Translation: CASSTWTSGYNEQFF.

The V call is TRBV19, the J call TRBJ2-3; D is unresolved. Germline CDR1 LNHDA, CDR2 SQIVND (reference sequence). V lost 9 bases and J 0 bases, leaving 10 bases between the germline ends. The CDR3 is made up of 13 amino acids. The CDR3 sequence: CASAGRSTDTQYF. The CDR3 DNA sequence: TGTGCCAGCGCAGGCAGGAGCACAGATACGCAGTATTTT.

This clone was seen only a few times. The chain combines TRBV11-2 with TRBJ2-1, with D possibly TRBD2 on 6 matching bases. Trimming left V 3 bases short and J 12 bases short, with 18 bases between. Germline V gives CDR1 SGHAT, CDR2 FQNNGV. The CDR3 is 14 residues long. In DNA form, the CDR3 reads TGTGCCAGCAGCTTCGGCGGGGCGTCCAGCGGGCAGTTCTTC. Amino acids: CASSFGGASSGQFF.

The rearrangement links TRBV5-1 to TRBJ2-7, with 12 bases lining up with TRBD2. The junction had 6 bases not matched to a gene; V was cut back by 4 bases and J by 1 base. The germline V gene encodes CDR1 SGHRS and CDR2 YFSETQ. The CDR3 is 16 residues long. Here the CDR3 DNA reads TGCGCCAGCAGCAACGGCGGGACTAGCGGGTCCTACGAGCAGTACTTC. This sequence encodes CASSNGGTSGSYEQYF.

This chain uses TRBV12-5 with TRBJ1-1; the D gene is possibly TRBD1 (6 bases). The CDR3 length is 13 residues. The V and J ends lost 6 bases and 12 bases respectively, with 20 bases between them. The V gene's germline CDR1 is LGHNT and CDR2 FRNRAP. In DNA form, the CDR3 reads TGTGCTAGTGGCTCAACCGGGACAAGGGCAACTTTCTTT. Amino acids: CASGSTGTRATFF. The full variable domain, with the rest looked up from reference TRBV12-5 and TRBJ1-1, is DARVTQTPRHKVTEMGQEVTMRCQPILGHNTVFWYRQTMMQGLELLAYFRNRAPLDDSGMPKDRFSAEMPDATLATLKIQPSEPRDSAVYFCASGSTGTRATFFGQGTRLTVV.